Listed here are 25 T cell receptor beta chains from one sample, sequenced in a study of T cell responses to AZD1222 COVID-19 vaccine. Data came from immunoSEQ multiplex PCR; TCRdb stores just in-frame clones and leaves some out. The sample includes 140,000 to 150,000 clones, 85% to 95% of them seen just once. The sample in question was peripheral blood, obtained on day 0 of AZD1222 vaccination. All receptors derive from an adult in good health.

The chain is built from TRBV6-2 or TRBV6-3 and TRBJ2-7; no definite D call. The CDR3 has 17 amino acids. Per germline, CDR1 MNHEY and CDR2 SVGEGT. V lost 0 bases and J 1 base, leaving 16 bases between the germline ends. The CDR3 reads CASSYSGPGKKSYEQYF. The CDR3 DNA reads TGTGCCAGCAGTTACTCTGGCCCAGGAAAAAAATCCTACGAGCAGTACTTC.

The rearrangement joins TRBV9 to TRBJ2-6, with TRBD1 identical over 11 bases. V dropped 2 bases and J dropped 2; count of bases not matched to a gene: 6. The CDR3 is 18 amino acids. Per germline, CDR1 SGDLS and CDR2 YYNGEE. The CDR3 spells CASSVSRTGGAGANVLTF. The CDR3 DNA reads TGTGCCAGCAGCGTCTCAAGGACAGGGGGCGCTGGGGCCAACGTCCTGACTTTC.

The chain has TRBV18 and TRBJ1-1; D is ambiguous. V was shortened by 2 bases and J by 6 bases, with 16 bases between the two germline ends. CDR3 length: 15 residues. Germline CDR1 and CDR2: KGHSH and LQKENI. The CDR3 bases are TGTGCCAGCTCACCAAAAGGCGGTGGCAATCCTGAAGCTTTCTTT. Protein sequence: CASSPKGGGNPEAFF.

CDR3 DNA sequence: TGTGCCAGCAGCTTTGGGGGGGTCTCTGGAAACACCATATATTTT. Encoded protein: CASSFGGVSGNTIYF. The gene calls are TRBV5-6 and TRBJ1-3, with D perhaps TRBD1 (5 bases). V was shortened by 2 bases and J by 0 bases, with 9 bases between the two germline ends. The CDR3 extends over 15 amino acids. Per germline, CDR1 SGHDT and CDR2 YYEEEE.

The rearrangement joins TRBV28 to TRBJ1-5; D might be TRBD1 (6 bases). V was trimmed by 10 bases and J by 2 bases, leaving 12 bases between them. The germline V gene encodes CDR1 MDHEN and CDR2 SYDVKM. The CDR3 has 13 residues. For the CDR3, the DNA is TGTGCCACTAGGGGGGGCGGCAATCAGCCCCAGCATTTT. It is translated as CATRGGGNQPQHF.

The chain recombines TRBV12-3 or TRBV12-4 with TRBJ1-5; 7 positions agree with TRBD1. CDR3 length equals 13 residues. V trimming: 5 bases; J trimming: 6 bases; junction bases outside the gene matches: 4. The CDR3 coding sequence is TGTGCCAGCAGTCGACAGGGTTTTCAGCCCCAGCATTTT. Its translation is CASSRQGFQPQHF.

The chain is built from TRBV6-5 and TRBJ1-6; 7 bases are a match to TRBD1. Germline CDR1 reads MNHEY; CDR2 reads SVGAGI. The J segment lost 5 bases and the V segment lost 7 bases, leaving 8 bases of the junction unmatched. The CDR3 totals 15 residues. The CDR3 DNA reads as TGTGCCAGCATAAGGGGGCTGGGTGATAATTCACCCCTCCACTTT. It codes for CASIRGLGDNSPLHF.

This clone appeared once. CDR3: CASSGADRNYNEQFF. CDR3 coding DNA: TGCGCCAGCAGCGGAGCCGATCGAAACTACAATGAGCAGTTCTTC. This chain joins TRBV5-1 and TRBJ2-1; D gene uncertain. The V gene lost 4 bases and the J gene lost 3 bases, with 14 bases spanning the gap. Germline values: CDR1 SGHRS, CDR2 YFSETQ. The CDR3 is made up of 15 amino acids.

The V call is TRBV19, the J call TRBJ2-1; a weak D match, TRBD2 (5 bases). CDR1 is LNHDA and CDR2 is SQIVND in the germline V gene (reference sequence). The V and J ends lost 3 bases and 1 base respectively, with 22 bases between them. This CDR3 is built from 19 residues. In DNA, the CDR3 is TGTGCCAGTAGTATGAGAACCTCCCTATCTCGCGGGTCCTACAATGAGCAGTTCTTC. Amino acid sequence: CASSMRTSLSRGSYNEQFF.

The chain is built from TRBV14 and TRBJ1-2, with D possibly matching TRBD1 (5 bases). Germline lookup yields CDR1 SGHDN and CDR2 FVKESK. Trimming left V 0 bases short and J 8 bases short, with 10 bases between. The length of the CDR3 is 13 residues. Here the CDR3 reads CASSQDRWGGYTF. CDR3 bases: TGTGCCAGCAGCCAAGATCGATGGGGGGGCTACACCTTC.

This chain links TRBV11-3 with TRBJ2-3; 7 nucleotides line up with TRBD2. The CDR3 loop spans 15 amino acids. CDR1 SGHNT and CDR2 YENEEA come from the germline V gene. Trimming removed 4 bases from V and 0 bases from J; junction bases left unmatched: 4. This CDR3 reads CASSSQRDSTDTQYF. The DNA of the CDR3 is TGTGCCAGCAGCTCTCAGCGGGACAGCACAGATACGCAGTATTTT.

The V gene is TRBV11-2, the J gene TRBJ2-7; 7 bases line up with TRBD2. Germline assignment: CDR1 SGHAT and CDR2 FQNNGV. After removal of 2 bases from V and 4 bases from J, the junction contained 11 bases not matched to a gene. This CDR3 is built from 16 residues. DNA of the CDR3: TGTGCCAGCAGCTTAAAGGGGAGGGCCGGTATGTACGAGCAGTACTTC. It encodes CASSLKGRAGMYEQYF.

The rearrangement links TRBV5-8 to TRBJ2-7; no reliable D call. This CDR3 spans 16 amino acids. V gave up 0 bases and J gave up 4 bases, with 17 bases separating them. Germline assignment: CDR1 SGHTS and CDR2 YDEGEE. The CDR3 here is CASSLDTFLIGYEQYF. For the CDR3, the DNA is TGTGCCAGCAGCTTGGATACTTTCCTTATAGGATACGAGCAGTACTTC.

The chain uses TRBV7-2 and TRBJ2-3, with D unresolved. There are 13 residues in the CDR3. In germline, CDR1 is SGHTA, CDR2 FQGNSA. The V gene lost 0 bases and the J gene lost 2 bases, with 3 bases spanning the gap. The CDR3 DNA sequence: TGTGCCAGCAGCTTAGCCCTCACAGATACGCAGTATTTT. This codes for CASSLALTDTQYF.

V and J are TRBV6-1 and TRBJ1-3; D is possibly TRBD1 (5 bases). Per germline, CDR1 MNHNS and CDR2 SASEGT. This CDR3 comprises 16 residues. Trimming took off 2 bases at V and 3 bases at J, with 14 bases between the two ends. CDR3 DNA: TGTGCCAGCAGTGAATTTGGGACTCTTGGTGGAAACACCATATATTTT. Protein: CASSEFGTLGGNTIYF.

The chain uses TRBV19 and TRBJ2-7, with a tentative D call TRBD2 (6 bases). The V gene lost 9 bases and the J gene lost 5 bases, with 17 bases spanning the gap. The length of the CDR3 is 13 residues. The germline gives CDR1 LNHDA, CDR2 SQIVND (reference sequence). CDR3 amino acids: CASGEALGHEQYF. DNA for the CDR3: TGTGCCAGCGGGGAGGCTCTGGGCCACGAGCAGTACTTC. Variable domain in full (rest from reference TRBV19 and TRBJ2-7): DGGITQSPKYLFRKEGQNVTLSCEQNLNHDAMYWYRQDPGQGLRLIYYSQIVNDFQKGDIAEGYSVSREKKESFPLTVTSAQKNPTAFYLCASGEALGHEQYFGPGTRLTVT.

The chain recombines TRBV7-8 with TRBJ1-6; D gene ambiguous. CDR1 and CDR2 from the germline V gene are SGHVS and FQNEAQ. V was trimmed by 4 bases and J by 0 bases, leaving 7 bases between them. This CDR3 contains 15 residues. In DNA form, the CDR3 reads TGTGCCAGCAGCTCCGCGGACTCCTATAATTCACCCCTCCACTTT. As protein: CASSSADSYNSPLHF.

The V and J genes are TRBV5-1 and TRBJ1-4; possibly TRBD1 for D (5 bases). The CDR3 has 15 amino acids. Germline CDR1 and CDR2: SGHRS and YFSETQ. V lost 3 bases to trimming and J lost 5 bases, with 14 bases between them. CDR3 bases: TGCGCCAGCAGCTCCGGGACCGCGTTAAATGAAAAACTGTTTTTT. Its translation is CASSSGTALNEKLFF.

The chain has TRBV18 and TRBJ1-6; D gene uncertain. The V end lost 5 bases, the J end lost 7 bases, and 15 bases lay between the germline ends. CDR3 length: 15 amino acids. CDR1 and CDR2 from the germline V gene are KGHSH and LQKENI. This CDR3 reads CASSSSIGRNSPLHF. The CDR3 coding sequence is TGTGCCAGCTCAAGTTCAATAGGAAGGAATTCACCCCTCCACTTT.

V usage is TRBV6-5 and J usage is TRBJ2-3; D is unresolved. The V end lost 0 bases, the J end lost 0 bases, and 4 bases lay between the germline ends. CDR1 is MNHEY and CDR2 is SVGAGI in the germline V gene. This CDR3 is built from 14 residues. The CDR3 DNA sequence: TGTGCCAGCAGTTACTCCCAGAGCACAGATACGCAGTATTTT. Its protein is CASSYSQSTDTQYF.

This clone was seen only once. In DNA, the CDR3 is TGTGCCAGCAGTTCCCTTGGGGCGGGAAGCTCCTACAATGAGCAGTTCTTC. This codes for CASSSLGAGSSYNEQFF. This chain links TRBV27 with TRBJ2-1; TRBD2 is a possible D gene (6 bases). This CDR3 is built from 17 residues. The germline V gene has CDR1 MNHEY and CDR2 SMNVEV (reference sequence). The V end lost 4 bases, the J end lost 0 bases, and 16 bases lay between the germline ends.

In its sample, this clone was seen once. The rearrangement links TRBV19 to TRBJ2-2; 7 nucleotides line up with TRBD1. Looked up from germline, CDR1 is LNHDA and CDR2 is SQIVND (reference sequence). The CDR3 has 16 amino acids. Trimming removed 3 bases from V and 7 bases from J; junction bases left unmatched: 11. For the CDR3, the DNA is TGTGCCAGTAGTATGTATTTAAGGGGGCCCGTCGGGGAGCTGTTTTTT. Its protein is CASSMYLRGPVGELFF. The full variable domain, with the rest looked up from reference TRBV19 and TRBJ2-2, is DGGITQSPKYLFRKEGQNVTLSCEQNLNHDAMYWYRQDPGQGLRLIYYSQIVNDFQKGDIAEGYSVSREKKESFPLTVTSAQKNPTAFYLCASSMYLRGPVGELFFGEGSRLTVL.

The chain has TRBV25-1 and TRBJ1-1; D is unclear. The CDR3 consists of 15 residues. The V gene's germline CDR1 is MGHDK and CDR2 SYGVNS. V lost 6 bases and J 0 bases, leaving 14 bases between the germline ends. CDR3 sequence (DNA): TGTGCCAGCAGGGGCGAAACCTTCTTGAACACTGAAGCTTTCTTT. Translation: CASRGETFLNTEAFF.

The CDR3 sequence is CASSYPGGNTIYF. As DNA, the CDR3 is TGTGCCAGCAGTTACCCCGGGGGAAACACCATATATTTT. The rearrangement links TRBV6-5 to TRBJ1-3; D gene unclear. The CDR3 covers 13 residues. The ends were cut back, 2 bases at V and 4 bases at J, with 6 bases in the middle. The germline gives CDR1 MNHEY, CDR2 SVGAGI.

The CDR3 sequence: CSVEVTSGPKETQYF. The CDR3, as DNA: TGCAGCGTTGAGGTGACTAGCGGTCCTAAAGAGACCCAGTACTTC. The chain carries TRBV29-1 and TRBJ2-5, with 9 bases aligning to TRBD2. V dropped 3 bases and J dropped 3; count of bases not matched to a gene: 8. The CDR3 covers 15 residues. From germline, CDR1 is SQVTM and CDR2 ANQGSEA.